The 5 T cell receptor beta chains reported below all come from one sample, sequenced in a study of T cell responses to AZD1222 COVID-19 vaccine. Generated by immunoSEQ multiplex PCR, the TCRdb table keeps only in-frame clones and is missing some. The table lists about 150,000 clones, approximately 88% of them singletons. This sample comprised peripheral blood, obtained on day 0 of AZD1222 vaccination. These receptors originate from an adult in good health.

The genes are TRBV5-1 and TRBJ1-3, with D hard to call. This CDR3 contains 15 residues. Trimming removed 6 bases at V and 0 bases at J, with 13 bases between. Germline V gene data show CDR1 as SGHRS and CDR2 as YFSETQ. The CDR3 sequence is CASTPDLTSGNTIYF. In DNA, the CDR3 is TGCGCCAGCACCCCGGACCTAACCTCTGGAAACACCATATATTTT.

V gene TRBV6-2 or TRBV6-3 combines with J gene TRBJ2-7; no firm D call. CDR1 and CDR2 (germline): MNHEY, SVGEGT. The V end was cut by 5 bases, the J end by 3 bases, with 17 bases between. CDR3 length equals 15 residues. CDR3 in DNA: TGTGCCAGCAGTAAGATTGGGAAGAGACACTACGAGCAGTACTTC. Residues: CASSKIGKRHYEQYF.

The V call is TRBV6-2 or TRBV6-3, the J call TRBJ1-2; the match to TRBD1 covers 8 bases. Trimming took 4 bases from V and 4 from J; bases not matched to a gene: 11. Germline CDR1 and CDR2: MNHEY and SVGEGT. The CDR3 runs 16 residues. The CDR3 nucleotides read TGTGCCAGCAGTTGGGGCCCCCAGGGGGCAACCTATGGCTACACCTTC. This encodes CASSWGPQGATYGYTF.

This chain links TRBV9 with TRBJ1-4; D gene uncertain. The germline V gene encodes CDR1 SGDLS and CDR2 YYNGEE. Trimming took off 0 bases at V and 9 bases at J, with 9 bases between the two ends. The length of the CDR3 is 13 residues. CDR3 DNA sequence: TGTGCCAGCAGCGTAGGAACAGAGAAAAAACTGTTTTTT. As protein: CASSVGTEKKLFF.

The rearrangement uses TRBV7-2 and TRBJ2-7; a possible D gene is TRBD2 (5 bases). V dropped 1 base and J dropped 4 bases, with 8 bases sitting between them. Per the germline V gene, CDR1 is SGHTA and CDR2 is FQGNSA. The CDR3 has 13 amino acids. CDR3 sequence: CASSLERDYEQYF. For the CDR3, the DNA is TGTGCCAGCAGCTTAGAGAGGGATTACGAGCAGTACTTC.